This TCR beta chain was obtained from a study of T cell repertoires in cytomegalovirus infection. About the study: An indication of both CMV infection and matching HLA type came from public TCR beta signatures. General observations from the study: HLA-C-restricted CMV-specific TCR beta clonotypes were dominant in the ex vivo response. CMV carriers having the relevant HLA were flagged by cumulative public TCR beta family frequency.

Of note for this clonotype: Its matching antigen is unknown.

From germline, CDR1 is MGHRA and CDR2 YSYEKL. The CDR3 has 18 amino acids. V lost 4 bases and J lost 0, with 19 bases in between. Via MiXCR, TCRdb re-called the reads, giving one row per CDR3 protein. The data contain about 360,000 distinct CDR3 sequences, just under 35% of them seen just once; the ten biggest clones take up 13%. This clonotype was obtained from a human donor in good health (CMV status not recorded). Some clones in this sample may be carry-over from other donors' samples. The sample consisted of cultured PBMCs, taken from culture after CMV antigen stimulation. This chain joins TRBV4-1 and TRBJ2-1; D may be TRBD1 (6 bases). The CDR3 loop reads CASSPRQVAGSSYNEQFF. CDR3 DNA sequence: TGCGCCAGCAGCCCGCGACAGGTAGCCGGTAGCTCCTACAATGAGCAGTTCTTC.